Here is one T cell receptor (beta chain) with its context. This table comes from immunoSEQ multiplex PCR, and its TCRdb copy is limited to in-frame clones, with some not included. The sample holds some 900,000 clones; roughly 72% are singletons and the top ten take over 1.3%. This sample is part of a study of shared clonotypes between healthy human individuals. V shed 6 bases, J shed 3 bases, and the junction held 6 bases outside the gene matches. This CDR3 has 16 residues. Germline V gene lookup returns CDR1 SNHLY and CDR2 FYNNEI. The sequence was collected from a man aged 18 to 30 in good health. The chain joins TRBV2 to TRBJ2-5, with 14 bases identical to TRBD2. The source material was memory CD4+ T cells sorted from blood. The subset: CD45RA-negative fraction. The CDR3 region has the DNA TGTGCCAGCAGGCCGGGACTAGCGGGGGTCGAAGAGACCCAGTACTTC. Its protein product is CASRPGLAGVEETQYF.